The rows below give T cell receptor beta chains drawn from one sample of a study of T-cell memory formation after mild COVID-19. TCRdb processed the 5' RACE reads anew with MiXCR; each CDR3 protein has one entry. The sample lists approximately 180,000 distinct CDR3 sequences; approximately 16% were seen once. The sequencing sample was made of PBMCs or a T cell subset sorted from them (not recorded which). The receptors shown here come from an adult woman who had mild COVID-19 (a few samples of this study predate the infection). Cell type and time point are not known. Both conserved end residues are part of each CDR3. A D gene is named only where the DNA matches it firmly. Not every row has a clone size; where given, it reads once, few, many or a size class.

D | J | length | V | size | DNA | CDR3
- | TRBJ1-1 | 14 | TRBV3-1 | - | TGTGCCAGCAGCCATGGAGGGTGTAACACTGAAGCTTTCTTT | CASSHGGCNTEAFF
- | TRBJ2-1 | 12 | TRBV7-9 | - | TGTGCCAGCAGCCCCCTTATAGAGAGTGTGTTCTTC | CASSPLIESVFF
TRBD2 | TRBJ2-3 | 16 | TRBV20-1 | many | TGCAGTGCTAGAGATTACGGACTAGCGGGCACAGATACGCAGTATTTT | CSARDYGLAGTDTQYF
- | TRBJ2-7 | 15 | TRBV20-1 | few | TGCAGTGCTAGACCCCCGGGACGGAACGCCTACGAGCAGTACTTC | CSARPPGRNAYEQYF
- | TRBJ2-3 | 17 | TRBV12-3/TRBV12-4 | - | TGTGCCAGCAGTTTAGCGCTGGCTGCCGGGAGCACAGATACGCAGTATTTT | CASSLALAAGSTDTQYF
TRBD1 | TRBJ2-7 | 14 | TRBV2 | - | TGTGCCAGCAGTTCGGACAGGGGGTTTTACGAGCAGTACTTC | CASSSDRGFYEQYF
TRBD2 | TRBJ2-2 | 15 | TRBV5-5 | few | TGTGCCAGCACAATCCTAGCGGGAGCCACCGGGGAGCTGTTTTTT | CASTILAGATGELFF
- | TRBJ2-3 | 15 | TRBV25-1 | few | TGTGCCAGCAGTGAATCGACGGTACCTGGGAATACGCAGTATTTT | CASSESTVPGNTQYF
- | TRBJ2-1 | 10 | TRBV12-3/TRBV12-4 | many | TGTGCCAGCAGGGCTAATGAGCAGTTCTTC | CASRANEQFF
- | TRBJ1-1 | 16 | TRBV19 | - | TGTGCCAGTAGTATAGGGTGGGCAGGGGTCGGAACTGAAGCTTTCTTT | CASSIGWAGVGTEAFF
- | TRBJ1-5 | 14 | TRBV5-5 | few | TGTGCCAGCAGCTTTTCGACACAGGGTCAGCCCCAGCATTTT | CASSFSTQGQPQHF
- | TRBJ2-5 | 18 | TRBV4-2 | - | TGTGCCAGCAGCCAGGGTCAACTAGCCCGAAGATACCAAGAGACCCAGTACTTC | CASSQGQLARRYQETQYF
TRBD1 | TRBJ1-2 | 13 | TRBV12-3/TRBV12-4 | - | TGTGCCAGCAGTTTTGACAGGGGTTATGGCTACACCTTC | CASSFDRGYGYTF
- | TRBJ2-7 | 14 | TRBV20-1 | - | TGCAGCGTACTGTCCCCGGACGGGGGCGTCGAGCAGTACTTC | CSVLSPDGGVEQYF
- | TRBJ2-2 | 14 | TRBV29-1 | - | TGCAGCGTTGACTGGAACAGACACACCGGGGAGCTGTTTTTT | CSVDWNRHTGELFF
- | TRBJ2-5 | 14 | TRBV5-1 | few | TGCGCCAGCAGCCCTGAGCGGGCCCAGGGGGCCCAGTACTTC | CASSPERAQGAQYF
- | TRBJ2-2 | 14 | TRBV5-1 | many | TGCGCCAGCAGTGGGGGCACGAACACCGGGGAGCTGTTTTTT | CASSGGTNTGELFF
TRBD1 | TRBJ1-6 | 15 | TRBV2 | - | TGTGCCAGCAGTGGGGACAGGGCGAAGAATTCACCCCTCCACTTT | CASSGDRAKNSPLHF
- | TRBJ1-1 | 14 | TRBV29-1 | - | TGCAGCGTTGAAGATCAAGGGACGGGAGCGAAAGCTTTCTTT | CSVEDQGTGAKAFF
TRBD1 | TRBJ2-7 | 12 | TRBV7-9 | few | TGTGCCTTGGACAGGTCCTCCTACGAGCAGTACTTC | CALDRSSYEQYF
- | TRBJ2-5 | 12 | TRBV7-9 | many | TGTGCCAGCAGCCCACTTTTAGAGACCCAGTACTTC | CASSPLLETQYF
- | TRBJ1-2 | 13 | TRBV20-1 | few | TGCAGTGCTAGAGATCAGTTCAACTCTGGCTACACCTTC | CSARDQFNSGYTF
- | TRBJ2-5 | 10 | TRBV29-1 | - | TGCAGCGCGGGCCAAGAGACCCAGTACTTC | CSAGQETQYF
- | TRBJ2-7 | 12 | TRBV20-1 | many | TGCAGTGCGGACGTGAGGGGCATCGAGCAGTACTTC | CSADVRGIEQYF
- | TRBJ1-1 | 14 | TRBV12-3/TRBV12-4 | few | TGTGCCAGCAGTCAGGGGCGGAGGAGGACTGAAGCTTTCTTT | CASSQGRRRTEAFF
- | TRBJ2-2 | 13 | TRBV30 | - | TGTGCCTGGAGTCCGGGACTTACCGGGGAGCTGTTTTTT | CAWSPGLTGELFF
TRBD1 | TRBJ2-7 | 15 | TRBV20-1 | - | TGCAGTGCTAGAGTTAGGACAGGGGGCTCCTACGAGCAGTACTTC | CSARVRTGGSYEQYF
TRBD2 | TRBJ2-2 | 16 | TRBV3-1 | few | TGTGCCAGCAGCCAAGCGACTAGCGGGGGTCTAAGGGAGCTGTTTTTT | CASSQATSGGLRELFF
- | TRBJ2-4 | 14 | TRBV5-4 | few | TGTGCCAGCAGCTTGAAGGGGGTCAAAAACATTCAGTACTTC | CASSLKGVKNIQYF
- | TRBJ2-7 | 13 | TRBV6-1 | - | - | CASILAGLNFQYF
- | TRBJ2-7 | 14 | TRBV12-3/TRBV12-4 | - | TGTGCCAGCACCCGAGCAGCGGGACAGTACGAGCAGTACTTC | CASTRAAGQYEQYF
- | TRBJ2-5 | 14 | TRBV27 | - | TGTGCCAGCACGGAAACAGGGGGGGAAGAGACCCAGTACTTC | CASTETGGEETQYF
TRBD1 | TRBJ1-4 | 15 | TRBV12-3/TRBV12-4 | - | TGTGCCAGCAGGCTCGGACAGGGTGGGCACGAAAAACTGTTTTTT | CASRLGQGGHEKLFF
TRBD1 | TRBJ1-2 | 15 | TRBV24-1 | few | TGTGCCACCAGTGACTCTTGGACAGGGGGCGATGGCTACACCTTC | CATSDSWTGGDGYTF
- | TRBJ1-1 | 13 | TRBV7-9 | - | TGTGCCAGCAGTTTGACAGGTTCCACTGAAGCTTTCTTT | CASSLTGSTEAFF
TRBD2 | TRBJ2-3 | 18 | TRBV11-2 | few | TGTGCCAGCAGCCTAGGACTAGCGGGGGGCCTCACCACAGATACGCAGTATTTT | CASSLGLAGGLTTDTQYF
- | TRBJ2-4 | 16 | TRBV7-3 | few | TGTGCCAGCAGCGCGACTAGTAGTAGAACCAAAAACATTCAGTACTTC | CASSATSSRTKNIQYF
TRBD2 | TRBJ2-5 | 16 | TRBV7-9 | - | TGTGCCAGCAGCCCCCAAGCGGGGGGGCCTCAAGAGACCCAGTACTTC | CASSPQAGGPQETQYF
TRBD2 | TRBJ2-7 | 15 | TRBV12-3/TRBV12-4 | - | TGTGCCAGCAGTTTCCAGGCGGGAGGGGCGCTCGAGCAGTACTTC | CASSFQAGGALEQYF
- | TRBJ2-1 | 15 | TRBV15 | few | TGTGCCACCAGCAGAGAGTTCCGACGGTGGAATGAGCAGTTCTTC | CATSREFRRWNEQFF
- | TRBJ1-1 | 13 | TRBV29-1 | - | TGCAGCTCTGACAGAGATTTGAACACTGAAGCTTTCTTT | CSSDRDLNTEAFF
- | TRBJ2-7 | 16 | TRBV12-3/TRBV12-4 | few | TGTGCCAGCAGTTTGGGGGCACAGGGAGGAGGGTACGAGCAGTACTTC | CASSLGAQGGGYEQYF
TRBD1 | TRBJ1-1 | 15 | TRBV7-9 | few | TGTGCCAGCAGCCTACAGGGACAGGGGAACACTGAAGCTTTCTTT | CASSLQGQGNTEAFF
TRBD2 | TRBJ2-3 | 16 | TRBV7-2 | - | TGTGCCAGCAGCTTAGGGGGGAGCGGGAGAACAGATACGCAGTATTTT | CASSLGGSGRTDTQYF
TRBD2 | TRBJ2-7 | 16 | TRBV5-1 | - | TGCGCCAGCAGCGAGCCGTTTGGGCGGGAGGTAGTCGAGCAGTACTTC | CASSEPFGREVVEQYF
- | TRBJ1-2 | 12 | TRBV15 | - | TGTGCCACCAGCAGAGCGCCGGCCGCGGCCACCTTC | CATSRAPAAATF
- | TRBJ2-3 | 16 | TRBV19 | - | TGTGCCAGTAGTATAGCCGCGGGAAGATACACAGATACGCAGTATTTT | CASSIAAGRYTDTQYF